Presented here are 10 T cell receptor beta chains from one specimen sequenced in a study of siplizumab effects on memory and regulatory T cells. The data were produced by immunoSEQ multiplex PCR, yet TCRdb's version contains in-frame clones alone and is incomplete. The sample carries under 85,000 clones, approximately 88% recorded once. Input material: Tregs sorted from blood. The receptors were gathered from a human donor in good health.

The chain links TRBV20-1 to TRBJ2-2; D unclear. Trimming took off 3 bases at V and 7 bases at J, with 3 bases between the two ends. Per the germline V gene, CDR1 is DFQATT and CDR2 is SNEGSKA (reference sequence). The CDR3 loop spans 10 amino acids. In DNA form, the CDR3 reads TGCAGTGCTAGCCGCGGGGAGCTGTTTTTT. Its protein is CSASRGELFF.

The chain recombines TRBV14 with TRBJ2-1; 9 nucleotides agree with TRBD2. The CDR3 covers 15 residues. V shed 3 bases, J shed 15 bases, and the junction held 15 bases outside the gene matches. Germline lookup yields CDR1 SGHDN and CDR2 FVKESK. CDR3 nucleotide sequence: TGTGCCAGCAGCCATGGCAGGGGTAGGAGCGGGAGGCGGTTCTTC. It codes for CASSHGRGRSGRRFF. Together with reference TRBV14 and TRBJ2-1, the CDR3 gives the full variable domain: EAGVTQFPSHSVIEKGQTVTLRCDPISGHDNLYWYRRVMGKEIKFLLHFVKESKQDESGMPNNRFLAERTGGTYSTLKVQPAELEDSGVYFCASSHGRGRSGRRFFGPGTRLTVL.

The genes are TRBV19 and TRBJ1-3, with D unresolved. CDR1 is LNHDA and CDR2 is SQIVND in the germline V gene (reference sequence). The germline V and J ends were trimmed by 6 bases and 2 bases, with 14 bases remaining between them. The CDR3 runs to 15 residues. In nucleotides, the CDR3 is TGTGCCAGTAGATGGAACAGAAAGACTGGAAACACCATATATTTT. It specifies CASRWNRKTGNTIYF.

The chain links TRBV29-1 to TRBJ2-1; 9 nucleotides agree with TRBD2. Unmatched junction bases numbered 5, after V lost 6 bases and J lost 2 bases. The CDR3 loop spans 14 amino acids. Germline assignment: CDR1 SQVTM and CDR2 ANQGSEA. The CDR3 spells CSVRTSDPYNEQFF. CDR3 DNA sequence: TGCAGCGTGAGGACTAGCGACCCCTACAATGAGCAGTTCTTC.

The rearrangement links TRBV25-1 to TRBJ1-1; D remains ambiguous. Trimming cost V 4 bases and J 1 base, with 10 bases left between them. CDR1 is MGHDK, CDR2 SYGVNS, per germline. This CDR3 is 14 amino acids long. The CDR3 here is CASSGTRRNTEAFF. The CDR3 DNA sequence: TGTGCCAGCAGTGGAACTCGTAGGAACACTGAAGCTTTCTTT.

This rearrangement joins TRBV30 to TRBJ1-4; maybe TRBD1 (6 bases). Germline V gene lookup returns CDR1 GTSNPN and CDR2 SVGIG (reference sequence). V was clipped by 3 bases and J by 6 bases, with 11 bases between them. The CDR3 has 13 amino acids. CDR3 bases: TGTGCCTGGAGCCTGGGGGCGTATGAAAAACTGTTTTTT. This translates into CAWSLGAYEKLFF.

The chain joins TRBV27 to TRBJ1-1; the D gene is possibly TRBD1 (6 bases). The CDR3 is 15 amino acids. V gave up 5 bases and J gave up 1 base, with 14 bases separating them. Germline lookup yields CDR1 MNHEY and CDR2 SMNVEV (reference sequence). CDR3 in DNA: TGTGCCAGCAGTCCGTCAGGGGTTGAGAACACTGAAGCTTTCTTT. Protein: CASSPSGVENTEAFF.

V gene TRBV29-1 combines with J gene TRBJ2-7, with 10 bases aligning to TRBD2. The ends lost 4 bases at V and 5 bases at J; junction bases unmatched: 5. The CDR3 contains 13 residues. In germline, CDR1 is SQVTM, CDR2 ANQGSEA. CDR3 bases: TGCAGCGTTGTTCTAGCGGGAGCCCACGAGCAGTACTTC. Protein sequence: CSVVLAGAHEQYF.

The rearrangement joins TRBV11-1 to TRBJ1-1; the D gene is possibly TRBD1 (6 bases). Between the trimmed V and J ends, which lost 3 bases and 11 bases, there was a span of 10 bases. Germline V gene lookup returns CDR1 SGHAT and CDR2 FQDESV (reference sequence). The CDR3 consists of 11 residues. The DNA for the CDR3 is TGTGCCAGCAGCTTCGGGACAATGGCTTTCTTT. Protein sequence: CASSFGTMAFF. Combining the CDR3 with reference TRBV11-1 and TRBJ1-1 gives the whole variable domain EAEVAQSPRYKITEKSQAVAFWCDPISGHATLYWYRQILGQGPELLVQFQDESVVDDSQLPKDRFSAERLKGVDSTLKIQPAELGDSAMYLCASSFGTMAFFGQGTRLTVV.

CDR3 in amino acids: CASKLIPQETQYF. The CDR3 DNA sequence: TGTGCCAGCAAACTAATTCCCCAAGAGACCCAGTACTTC. This chain uses TRBV6-1 with TRBJ2-5; D is unclear. The CDR3 totals 13 residues. Germline CDR1 reads MNHNS; CDR2 reads SASEGT. Trimming took off 7 bases at V and 1 base at J, with 10 bases between the two ends.